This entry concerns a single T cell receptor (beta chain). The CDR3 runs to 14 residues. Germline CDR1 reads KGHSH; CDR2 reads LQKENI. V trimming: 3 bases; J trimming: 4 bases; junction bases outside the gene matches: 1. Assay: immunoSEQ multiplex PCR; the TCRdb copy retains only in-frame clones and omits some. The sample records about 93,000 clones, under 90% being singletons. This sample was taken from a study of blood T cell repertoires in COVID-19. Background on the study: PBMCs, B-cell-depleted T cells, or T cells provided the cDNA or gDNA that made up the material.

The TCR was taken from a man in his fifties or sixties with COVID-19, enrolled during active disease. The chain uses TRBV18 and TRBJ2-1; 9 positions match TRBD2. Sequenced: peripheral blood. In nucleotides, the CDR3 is TGTGCCAGCTCACCGAGCGGGAGGTACAATGAGCAGTTCTTC. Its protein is CASSPSGRYNEQFF.